The 30 T cell receptor beta chains presented below share a single source sample, sequenced in a study of T cells in Graves' hyperthyroidism and ophthalmopathy. The investigators amplified TCR beta CDR3 regions from RNA transcripts. The HTBI primer set drove a first-round RT-PCR of the TCR CDR3. TCRdb independently ran MiXCR on the multiplex PCR reads; one entry per CDR3 protein. The sample carries 650,000 to 700,000 distinct CDR3 sequences, roughly 17% recorded once. Sequencing was done on a sample of blood. These receptors were collected from a man aged 45-65 years with Graves' hyperthyroidism.

There are many counts of this clonotype. This chain joins TRBV29-1 and TRBJ2-3, with unresolved D. Germline lookup yields CDR1 SQVTM and CDR2 ANQGSEA. Trimming removed 5 bases from V and 6 bases from J, with 18 bases in between. The CDR3 loop spans 14 amino acids. This chain's CDR3 is CSVTPGEAVDTQYF. The CDR3 DNA reads as TGCAGCGTTACCCCGGGCGAGGCAGTCGATACGCAGTATTTT.

This clonotype was counted a few times. This sequence joins TRBV27 and TRBJ1-5; D may be TRBD1 (5 bases). This CDR3 is built from 15 residues. CDR1 is MNHEY, CDR2 SMNVEV, per germline (reference sequence). V lost 6 bases and J 5 bases, leaving 17 bases between the germline ends. The CDR3 loop is CASSPLAGHYQPQHF. CDR3 nucleotide sequence: TGTGCCAGCAGCCCTCTGGCAGGGCATTATCAGCCCCAGCATTTT.

This chain links TRBV6-1 with TRBJ1-1, with 7 positions matching TRBD1. Germline V gene sequence: CDR1 MNHNS, CDR2 SASEGT. Germline trimming cut 2 bases from V and 2 bases from J; bases unmatched to any gene: 5. The CDR3 consists of 15 residues. The CDR3 coding sequence is TGTGCCAGCAGTGAATCGAAGGGGGCAAACACTGAAGCTTTCTTT. This sequence encodes CASSESKGANTEAFF.

On this clonotype: A much larger clone is a single base away; this may be a read error. The CDR3 spells CTSSDGLRGEQYF. The CDR3 DNA sequence: TGTACCAGCAGTGATGGATTAAGGGGCGAGCAGTACTTC. This sequence joins TRBV2 and TRBJ2-7, with a weak D call TRBD1 (5 bases). CDR1 SNHLY and CDR2 FYNNEI come from the germline V gene. The CDR3 has 13 residues.

This clonotype has ten or more counts. The CDR3 protein is CATAGGVSDQPQHF. The CDR3 bases are TGTGCCACCGCAGGGGGAGTAAGCGATCAGCCCCAGCATTTT. The chain links TRBV28 to TRBJ1-5; 7 nucleotides match TRBD1. This CDR3 is 14 amino acids long. Losses at the gene ends were 10 bases for V and 5 bases for J; bases not matched to a gene: 11. Germline loops: CDR1 MDHEN, CDR2 SYDVKM. The full variable domain, with the rest looked up from reference TRBV28 and TRBJ1-5, is DVKVTQSSRYLVKRTGEKVFLECVQDMDHENMFWYRQDPGLGLRLIYFSYDVKMKEKGDIPEGYSVSREKKERFSLILESASTNQTSMYLCATAGGVSDQPQHFGDGTRLSIL.

This clonotype has more than one count but fewer than ten. This chain connects TRBV7-9 to TRBJ2-5, with D perhaps being TRBD1 or TRBD2 (5 bases each). V was clipped by 5 bases and J by 2 bases, with 15 bases between them. CDR1 and CDR2 (germline): SEHNR, FQNEAQ (reference sequence). The CDR3 sequence is 15 residues long. CDR3 protein: CASSLKTGLQETQYF. As DNA, the CDR3 is TGTGCCAGCAGCCTCAAGACGGGGCTACAAGAGACCCAGTACTTC.

This clonotype was seen many times. The chain uses TRBV3-1 and TRBJ2-1; a possible D gene is TRBD2 (6 bases). Trimming cost V 1 base and J 4 bases, with 8 bases left between them. This CDR3 spans 14 amino acids. CDR1 and CDR2 from the germline V gene are LGHDT and YNNKEL (reference sequence). The CDR3 protein is CASSQGSGYNEQFF. DNA of the CDR3: TGTGCCAGCAGCCAAGGTAGCGGATACAATGAGCAGTTCTTC.

The chain is built from TRBV3-1 and TRBJ2-4; the match to TRBD1 covers 8 bases. V lost 4 bases and J lost 0; bases outside the gene matches: 5. CDR3 length: 16 amino acids. Germline CDR1 LGHDT, CDR2 YNNKEL (reference sequence). For the CDR3, the DNA is TGTGCCAGCAGCCGCGGGACAGGCCTAGCCAAAAACATTCAGTACTTC. It yields the protein CASSRGTGLAKNIQYF.

The rearrangement links TRBV29-1 to TRBJ2-7; 7 positions agree with TRBD1. J was trimmed by 6 bases and V by 6 bases; bases with no gene match: 11. This CDR3 spans 13 amino acids. Germline V gene sequence: CDR1 SQVTM, CDR2 ANQGSEA. Written as DNA, the CDR3 is TGCAGCGTCGACCGACAGGGTATCGGCGAGCAGTACTTC. Its protein product is CSVDRQGIGEQYF.

This clonotype was recorded many times. The rearrangement links TRBV7-2 to TRBJ2-5; 7 bases are shared with TRBD1. Germline V gene data show CDR1 as SGHTA and CDR2 as FQGNSA. The CDR3 spans 15 residues. After removal of 4 bases from V and 5 bases from J, the junction contained 10 bases not matched to a gene. CDR3: CASSSRFRGWETQYF. DNA for the CDR3: TGTGCCAGCAGCTCCCGATTCAGGGGGTGGGAGACCCAGTACTTC.

This clonotype was found many times. This rearrangement joins TRBV2 to TRBJ1-6; 7 bases are a match to TRBD1. J lost 7 bases, V lost 2 bases, and 5 bases had no gene match. CDR1 is SNHLY and CDR2 is FYNNEI in the germline V gene. The CDR3 is 15 amino acids. The CDR3 sequence: CASSEWAGGNSPLHF. The CDR3 DNA reads TGTGCCAGCAGTGAATGGGCAGGGGGAAATTCACCCCTCCACTTT.

This clonotype was seen a handful of times. V usage is TRBV6-1 and J usage is TRBJ2-7; D is unresolved. Germline CDR1 reads MNHNS; CDR2 reads SASEGT. V dropped 7 bases and J dropped 0 bases, with 13 bases sitting between them. The CDR3 is made up of 14 amino acids. CDR3 protein: CASMVHLTSYEQYF. CDR3 DNA: TGTGCCAGCATGGTACATTTGACCTCCTACGAGCAGTACTTC.

V is TRBV4-1 and J is TRBJ2-7; TRBD1 matches at 8 bases. CDR1 is MGHRA, CDR2 YSYEKL, per germline. The CDR3 contains 16 residues. J was trimmed by 6 bases and V by 2 bases; bases with no gene match: 12. CDR3 nucleotides: TGCGCCAGCAGCCAACCGCGCAGGACAGGGATCGGCGAGCAGTACTTC. It yields the protein CASSQPRRTGIGEQYF.

This clonotype appeared many times. The CDR3: CASSPMFRNTEAFF. Here the CDR3 DNA reads TGTGCCAGCAGCCCCATGTTTAGGAACACTGAAGCTTTCTTT. V usage is TRBV7-2 and J usage is TRBJ1-1; the D is unclear. Germline V gives CDR1 SGHTA, CDR2 FQGNSA. V lost 5 bases and J lost 1, with 11 bases in between. The length of the CDR3 is 14 residues.

This clonotype occurred many times. The genes are TRBV28 and TRBJ2-7; 10 bases match TRBD2. Losses at the gene ends were 3 bases for V and 2 bases for J; bases not matched to a gene: 16. CDR3 length equals 19 residues. The germline gives CDR1 MDHEN, CDR2 SYDVKM. CDR3 protein: CASSLFFLGAGGSTYEQYF. CDR3 DNA sequence: TGTGCCAGCAGTTTGTTCTTCTTGGGAGCGGGAGGGTCTACCTACGAGCAGTACTTC.

In its sample, this clonotype was seen many times. This sequence joins TRBV2 and TRBJ2-5; D remains unclear. Trimming stripped 8 bases from V and 2 bases from J, with 15 bases between. The germline CDR1 and CDR2 sequences are SNHLY and FYNNEI. This CDR3 is built from 14 residues. CDR3: CASVPRTRQETQYF. The CDR3 DNA is TGTGCCAGCGTCCCGAGAACTCGTCAAGAGACCCAGTACTTC.

With respect to this clonotype: Given a much more abundant clone one base away, this may be a read error. The J gene is TRBJ2-5, the V gene TRBV7-3, with D tentatively TRBD2 (5 bases). The CDR3 contains 15 residues. Germline-derived CDR1 and CDR2 are SGHTA and FQGTGA. With 5 bases removed from V and 5 bases from J, the gap between germline ends came to 18 bases. The CDR3 here is CASSMGGSYGETQYF. The CDR3 DNA follows: TGTGCCAGCAGCATGGGCGGGTCCTACGGGGAGACCCAGTACTTC.

This clonotype was seen more than once but under ten times. The gene calls are TRBV11-1 and TRBJ2-7; a possible D gene is TRBD1 (6 bases). The CDR3 is 14 residues long. Trimming left V 6 bases short and J 2 bases short, with 14 bases between. Looked up from germline, CDR1 is SGHAT and CDR2 is FQDESV (reference sequence). The CDR3 loop is CASSPGDNPYEQYF. CDR3 in DNA: TGTGCCAGCAGTCCAGGGGACAACCCCTACGAGCAGTACTTC.

This clonotype has at least ten counts. The J gene is TRBJ1-2, the V gene TRBV3-1; 8 positions match TRBD1. V was clipped by 2 bases and J by 9 bases; unmatched bases: 11. CDR3 length: 15 residues. CDR1 LGHDT and CDR2 YNNKEL come from the germline V gene (reference sequence). The DNA for the CDR3 is TGTGCCAGCAGCCAACTAACAGGGGGTAAGAGGCGCTACACCTTC. Translation: CASSQLTGGKRRYTF.

This clonotype was recorded at least ten times. J is TRBJ1-1 and V is TRBV12-3 or TRBV12-4; D is uncertain. V lost 1 base to trimming and J lost 10 bases, with 16 bases between them. The CDR3 covers 14 residues. CDR3: CASSLGASPFGAFF. CDR3 nucleotides: TGTGCCAGCAGTTTAGGGGCGTCACCCTTCGGAGCTTTCTTT.

The V and J genes are TRBV7-9 and TRBJ1-6, with D possibly being TRBD1 (6 bases). V was cut by 3 bases and J by 6 bases, with 15 bases left in between. The CDR3 runs to 16 residues. Germline V CDR1 and CDR2: SEHNR, FQNEAQ (reference sequence). In DNA form, the CDR3 reads TGTGCCAGCAGCTTTGCCCGGGGGCTGGGTAATTCACCCCTCCACTTT. It is translated as CASSFARGLGNSPLHF.

The table lists this clonotype with many counts. J is TRBJ1-3 and V is TRBV2, with D uncertain. Germline V lookup: CDR1 SNHLY, CDR2 FYNNEI. The CDR3 has 11 residues. Trimming stripped 4 bases from V and 6 bases from J, with 4 bases between. The chain's CDR3 is CASSATNTIYF. The CDR3 region has the DNA TGTGCCAGCAGTGCGACAAACACCATATATTTT.

The chain combines TRBV15 with TRBJ2-6; D remains ambiguous. The V end lost 1 base, the J end lost 1 base, and 20 bases lay between the germline ends. CDR1 is LNHNV, CDR2 YYDKDF, per germline (reference sequence). The CDR3 extends over 20 amino acids. The CDR3 region has the DNA TGTGCCACCAGCAGAGTAAGGGTAGATTGGGATTCTTCTGGGGCCAACGTCCTGACTTTC. Protein sequence: CATSRVRVDWDSSGANVLTF.

The V call is TRBV27, the J call TRBJ2-7, with unresolved D. The CDR3 totals 20 residues. Germline CDR1 MNHEY, CDR2 SMNVEV (reference sequence). Trimming took 2 bases from V and 0 from J, leaving 26 bases between them. The CDR3 reads CASSLDRVPRFPGFSYEQYF. The CDR3 coding sequence is TGTGCCAGCAGTTTAGACCGGGTCCCACGCTTCCCCGGCTTCTCCTACGAGCAGTACTTC.

This clonotype was seen a few times. V is TRBV19 and J is TRBJ2-7, with D perhaps matching TRBD1 or TRBD2 (5 bases each). Germline V gives CDR1 LNHDA, CDR2 SQIVND (reference sequence). With 8 bases removed from V and 7 bases from J, the gap between germline ends came to 15 bases. The CDR3 totals 12 residues. The CDR3 protein is CASGPPEGEQYF. In DNA form, the CDR3 reads TGTGCCAGTGGGCCCCCCGAGGGGGAGCAGTACTTC.

The chain couples TRBV3-1 to TRBJ1-2; tentative D call: TRBD1 (5 bases). CDR3 length equals 14 residues. V lost 0 bases and J lost 7, with 12 bases in between. Germline-derived CDR1 and CDR2 are LGHDT and YNNKEL (reference sequence). CDR3 region: CASSQEAGRGGYTF. As DNA, the CDR3 is TGTGCCAGCAGCCAAGAAGCGGGTAGGGGTGGCTACACCTTC.

This clonotype was seen at least ten times. The V call is TRBV10-3, the J call TRBJ2-1, with D possibly matching TRBD1 (5 bases). Germline V lookup: CDR1 ENHRY, CDR2 SYGVKD. Trimming pared 5 bases from V and 0 bases from J, leaving 8 bases between. The CDR3 covers 14 residues. The CDR3 protein is CAISPDSSYNEQFF. Written as DNA, the CDR3 is TGTGCCATCAGTCCCGACAGCTCCTACAATGAGCAGTTCTTC.

This clonotype was detected ten times or more. The V call is TRBV29-1, the J call TRBJ2-5; D gene uncertain. The CDR3 has 12 residues. Germline lookup yields CDR1 SQVTM and CDR2 ANQGSEA. Trimming stripped 4 bases from V and 3 bases from J, with 9 bases between. The CDR3 DNA is TGCAGCGTTGTGGGAAACGAAGAGACCCAGTACTTC. This gives the protein CSVVGNEETQYF.

This clonotype was seen a handful of times. The chain uses TRBV19 and TRBJ2-7, with D possibly being TRBD2 (8 bases). The CDR3 has 15 amino acids. Trimming pared 6 bases from V and 0 bases from J, leaving 15 bases between. The germline V gene encodes CDR1 LNHDA and CDR2 SQIVND (reference sequence). The CDR3 sequence is CASSGRDSLSYEQYF. CDR3 nucleotide sequence: TGTGCCAGTAGCGGGAGGGACAGCCTCTCCTACGAGCAGTACTTC.

Ten or more counts support this clonotype. The gene calls are TRBV7-9 and TRBJ2-5, with 16 bases that match TRBD2. Germline CDR1 reads SEHNR; CDR2 reads FQNEAQ (reference sequence). Trimming at V came to 2 bases and at J to 5 bases, leaving 8 bases not matched to a gene. The CDR3 has 18 amino acids. Written as DNA, the CDR3 is TGTGCCAGCAGCTTAAACCCGGGACTAGCGGGAGGGTATGAGACCCAGTACTTC. It is translated as CASSLNPGLAGGYETQYF.